The TCR beta chain described here comes from a study of T cell responses to AZD1222 COVID-19 vaccine. Study information: Some second doses came at about 4 weeks and others at about 12 weeks; these were pooled.

Trimming removed 3 bases at V and 6 bases at J, with 10 bases between. Germline-derived CDR1 and CDR2 are SGHNT and YYREEE (reference sequence). The CDR3 has 12 amino acids. In this sample, this clone turned up once. As yet, its antigen is unknown. The study's findings and limits: There were repertoire samples only from the period after the peak T cell response. An increase in Spike-specific TCR breadth and depth was observed after two AZD1222 doses. Regions 160-218 and 743-854 held dominance among vaccine-associated CD4 TCRs, which spanned spike.

The assay was immunoSEQ multiplex PCR, and TCRdb's table has in-frame clones only and misses some. This sample has about 120,000 clones, with 92% found just once. The receptor comes from an adult in good health. The chain has TRBV5-4 and TRBJ2-7; the D is unclear. The sample was peripheral blood, taken on day 0 of AZD1222 vaccination. The CDR3 nucleotides are TGTGCCAGCAGCTCGCCTCAACGCGAGCAGTACTTC. This sequence encodes CASSSPQREQYF.